This T cell receptor beta chain was recovered during a study of T cells in narcolepsy. Study context: Patients with NT1 or NT2 and healthy control donors were enrolled.

With respect to this clone: Antigen: not known.

Findings and limits, study-wide: HCRT-specific and TRIB2-specific autoreactive clonotypes appeared among same-patient CSF and blood CD4+ clonotypes. Healthy controls reportedly lacked the autoreactive clonotypes serially found in patients' blood.

The protocol was immunoSEQ multiplex PCR, while the TCRdb copy is restricted to in-frame clones and leaves out a portion. The sample includes fewer than 30,000 clones, roughly 86% of them seen just once. The CDR3 covers 13 residues. Between the trimmed V and J ends, which lost 8 bases and 8 bases, there was a span of 16 bases. Germline V lookup: CDR1 MDHEN, CDR2 SYDVKM. This TCR was recovered from a human donor with narcolepsy. The chain uses TRBV28 and TRBJ2-4, with D possibly being TRBD1 (8 bases). The sequencing sample was made of CD45RA- memory CD4+ T cells from PBMCs. CDR3 DNA: TGTGCCAGCGGAAGGACAGGGAGGGACATTCAGTACTTC. Its translation is CASGRTGRDIQYF.